Included here is one TCR beta chain sequence, with context. Its cognate antigen is unknown. The record originates from a study of T cells and Merkel cell carcinoma outcomes. General study points: Reportedly, T-cell repertoire with density predicts Merkel cell carcinoma outcomes.

The method was immunoSEQ multiplex PCR; TCRdb's version includes in-frame clones alone and lacks a portion of them. The table lists approximately 10,000 clones, roughly 95% of them singletons. Germline trimming cut 10 bases from V and 0 bases from J; bases unmatched to any gene: 8. Per germline, CDR1 MNHNS and CDR2 SASEGT. CDR3 length equals 15 residues. The TCR comes from a human donor with Merkel cell carcinoma. The chain has TRBV6-1 and TRBJ2-1, with 8 bases fitting TRBD2. The specimen sequenced was tumor tissue from Merkel cell carcinoma. CDR3 sequence: CATARSGSSYNEQFF. As DNA, the CDR3 is TGTGCCACCGCCCGGAGCGGGAGCTCCTACAATGAGCAGTTCTTC.